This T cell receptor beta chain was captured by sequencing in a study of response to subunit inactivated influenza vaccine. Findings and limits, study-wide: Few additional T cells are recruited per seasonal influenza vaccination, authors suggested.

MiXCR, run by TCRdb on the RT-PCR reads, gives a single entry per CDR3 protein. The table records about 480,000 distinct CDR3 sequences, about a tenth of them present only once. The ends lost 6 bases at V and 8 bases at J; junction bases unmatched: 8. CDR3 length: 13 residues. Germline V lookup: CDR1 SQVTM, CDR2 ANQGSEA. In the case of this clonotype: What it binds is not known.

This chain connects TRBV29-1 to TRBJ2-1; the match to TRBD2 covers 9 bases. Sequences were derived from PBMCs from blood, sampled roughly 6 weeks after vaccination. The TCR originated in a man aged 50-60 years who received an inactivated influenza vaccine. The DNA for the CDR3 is TGCAGCGTGGGTAGCGGGGGAGTGGATGAGCAGTTCTTC. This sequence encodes CSVGSGGVDEQFF.